Presented here are 4 T cell receptor beta chains from one specimen sequenced in a study of T cells in Graves' hyperthyroidism and ophthalmopathy. Amplification yielded TCR beta CDR3 regions, with RNA transcripts as the source. Primed by the HTBI set, a first-round RT-PCR was run on the TCR CDR3. TCRdb used MiXCR to reprocess the multiplex PCR reads, holding one entry per CDR3 protein. Altogether roughly 300,000 distinct CDR3 sequences are present, 21% being singletons, with the ten largest covering roughly 52%. Sample: blood. The receptors here all came from a woman between 50 and 59 years old with Graves' hyperthyroidism.

This clonotype was counted ten times or more. V usage is TRBV2 and J usage is TRBJ2-6, with D unresolved. V shed 4 bases and J shed 4 bases, with 8 bases lying between them. CDR1 is SNHLY, CDR2 FYNNEI, per germline. The CDR3 length is 14 residues. CDR3 sequence reads: CASSVSSGANVLTF. CDR3 in DNA: TGTGCCAGCAGTGTGTCTTCGGGGGCCAACGTCCTGACTTTC.

This clonotype was seen more than once but under ten times. The chain links TRBV5-8 to TRBJ2-3, with D possibly being TRBD2 (5 bases). The CDR3 runs to 16 residues. Germline CDR1 reads SGHTS; CDR2 reads YDEGEE. V lost 0 bases to trimming and J lost 5 bases, with 16 bases between them. The CDR3 protein is CASSLVPAGLGDTQYF. The CDR3 DNA is TGTGCCAGCAGCTTGGTGCCCGCGGGCCTCGGAGATACGCAGTATTTT.

This clonotype was counted at least ten times. CDR3 DNA sequence: TGTGCCAGCAGTTACTTGAGGGACAGGGGCCTTACTGAAGCTTTCTTT. Encoded protein: CASSYLRDRGLTEAFF. This chain uses TRBV6-6 with TRBJ1-1; 10 nucleotides align to TRBD1. The trim removed 1 base at V and 5 bases at J, leaving 7 bases unmatched. Per germline, CDR1 MNHNY and CDR2 SVGAGI (reference sequence). This CDR3 region has 16 residues.

This clonotype was observed at least ten times. CDR3 region: CASSRISYEQYF. In nucleotides, the CDR3 is TGTGCCAGCAGTAGGATCTCCTACGAGCAGTACTTC. This chain joins TRBV2 and TRBJ2-7; unclear D gene. V was trimmed by 5 bases and J by 0 bases, leaving 5 bases between them. The CDR3 has 12 residues. Germline V gene data show CDR1 as SNHLY and CDR2 as FYNNEI.